Following are 18 T cell receptor beta chains from one sample sequenced in a study of blood T cell repertoires in COVID-19. Assay: immunoSEQ multiplex PCR; the TCRdb copy retains only in-frame clones and omits some. The table includes 50,000 to 65,000 clones, 70% to 90% detected once. The sample was peripheral blood. The source of these receptors is a man between 45 and 60 years old with active COVID-19.

There are a few counts of this clone. V usage is TRBV6-1 and J usage is TRBJ1-3; the D is unclear. V dropped 2 bases and J dropped 2 bases, with 7 bases sitting between them. This CDR3 contains 14 residues. Germline loops: CDR1 MNHNS, CDR2 SASEGT. The CDR3 protein is CASSELAAGNTIYF. The CDR3 coding sequence is TGTGCCAGCAGTGAATTGGCAGCTGGAAACACCATATATTTT.

The rearrangement uses TRBV6-5 and TRBJ2-4; 7 nucleotides agree with TRBD2. Per the germline V gene, CDR1 is MNHEY and CDR2 is SVGAGI. V trimming: 6 bases; J trimming: 0 bases; junction bases outside the gene matches: 5. This CDR3 has 15 residues. The CDR3 here is CASRPSGLAKNIQYF. As DNA, the CDR3 is TGTGCCAGCAGGCCTAGCGGACTAGCCAAAAACATTCAGTACTTC.

This clone was counted once. The chain combines TRBV27 with TRBJ2-7, with 9 nucleotides matching TRBD1. Unmatched junction bases numbered 7, after V lost 5 bases and J lost 5 bases. The CDR3 loop spans 14 amino acids. Germline values: CDR1 MNHEY, CDR2 SMNVEV (reference sequence). The DNA for the CDR3 is TGTGCCAGCAGTCAATTGACAGGGGGTGACGAGCAGTACTTC. It is translated as CASSQLTGGDEQYF.

Only one count was recorded for this clone. The junction differs from germline at one of its ends, possibly a read error. The chain has TRBV7-2 and TRBJ2-2, with a tentative D call TRBD2 (5 bases). This CDR3 region has 16 residues. The germline V gene has CDR1 SGHTA and CDR2 FQGNSA. CDR3 sequence reads: CASSVAGGASTGELFF. CDR3 nucleotide sequence: TGTGCCAGCAGCGTAGCCGGAGGAGCGTCGACCGGGGAGCTGTTTTTT.

The V and J genes are TRBV18 and TRBJ2-1, with 8 nucleotides matching TRBD1. The germline V gene encodes CDR1 KGHSH and CDR2 LQKENI. V lost 3 bases to trimming and J lost 4 bases; unmatched junction nucleotides: 5. This CDR3 comprises 15 residues. The CDR3 DNA follows: TGTGCCAGCTCACCCGACAGGGGTCATTACAATGAGCAGTTCTTC. Translated, it gives CASSPDRGHYNEQFF.

In this sample, this clone is medium-sized (0.01 to 0.1%). This rearrangement joins TRBV23-1 to TRBJ2-7, with D possibly being TRBD2 (5 bases). TRBV23-1 qualifies as an ORF whose function is uncertain. V lost 6 bases, J lost 4 bases, and 7 bases lay in between. The CDR3 runs 11 residues. CDR3 in DNA: TGCGCCAGCAGCGGGATTTACGAGCAGTACTTC. This encodes CASSGIYEQYF.

The rearrangement uses TRBV6-5 and TRBJ1-3, with D unresolved. V was cut by 7 bases and J by 0 bases, with 10 bases left in between. The CDR3 is 14 residues long. Germline lookup yields CDR1 MNHEY and CDR2 SVGAGI. The DNA for the CDR3 is TGTGCCAGCATTTTTGAGGTCTCTGGAAACACCATATATTTT. Its protein is CASIFEVSGNTIYF.

The chain recombines TRBV7-9 with TRBJ2-5, with 9 bases matching TRBD2. Germline CDR1 and CDR2: SEHNR and FQNEAQ (reference sequence). The length of the CDR3 is 15 residues. Germline trimming cut 6 bases from V and 5 bases from J; bases unmatched to any gene: 10. In DNA form, the CDR3 reads TGTGCCAGCAGGGACGCCACTAGCGGGCGGGAGACCCAGTACTTC. Residues: CASRDATSGRETQYF.

This sequence joins TRBV28 and TRBJ2-7, with 9 bases fitting TRBD1. This CDR3 spans 14 amino acids. Germline V CDR1 and CDR2: MDHEN, SYDVKM. Trimming took 5 bases from V and 5 from J; bases not matched to a gene: 7. CDR3 loop: CASSIRDRDHEQYF. For the CDR3, the DNA is TGTGCCAGCAGTATCCGGGACAGGGACCACGAGCAGTACTTC.

The chain couples TRBV19 to TRBJ2-3; TRBD1 matches 9 bases. V dropped 5 bases and J dropped 2; count of bases not matched to a gene: 17. The CDR3 is made up of 19 amino acids. Germline CDR1 reads LNHDA; CDR2 reads SQIVND (reference sequence). CDR3 sequence reads: CASSYSGTGSPHHTDTQYF. Written as DNA, the CDR3 is TGTGCCAGTAGTTATTCCGGGACAGGGTCCCCCCACCACACAGATACGCAGTATTTT.

The chain combines TRBV3-1 (or the pseudogene TRBV3-2) with TRBJ2-7, with 9 nucleotides matching TRBD2. Germline assignment: CDR1 LGHDT and CDR2 YNNKEL (reference sequence). This CDR3 contains 16 residues. V trimming: 5 bases; J trimming: 2 bases; junction bases outside the gene matches: 10. CDR3 region: CASSARGSGSAYEQYF. The DNA for the CDR3 is TGTGCCAGCAGCGCCAGGGGTAGCGGGAGCGCCTACGAGCAGTACTTC.

The V gene is TRBV10-3, the J gene TRBJ2-5, with D perhaps TRBD2 (5 bases). Trimming shortened V by 4 bases and J by 5 bases, and 5 bases separated the two germline ends. CDR3 length: 11 amino acids. From germline, CDR1 is ENHRY and CDR2 SYGVKD. The DNA for the CDR3 is TGTGCCATCAGTGGAGGGGAGACCCAGTACTTC. This encodes CAISGGETQYF.

This clone was seen a single time. The rearrangement uses TRBV19 and TRBJ1-5; 8 nucleotides align to TRBD1. The germline V gene encodes CDR1 LNHDA and CDR2 SQIVND (reference sequence). The CDR3 length is 17 residues. Trimming took 5 bases from V and 2 from J; bases not matched to a gene: 11. The CDR3: CASSEIQGVEGNQPQHF. CDR3 nucleotides: TGTGCCAGTAGTGAAATACAGGGGGTGGAAGGCAATCAGCCCCAGCATTTT. Supplemented by reference TRBV19 and TRBJ1-5, the full variable domain reads DGGITQSPKYLFRKEGQNVTLSCEQNLNHDAMYWYRQDPGQGLRLIYYSQIVNDFQKGDIAEGYSVSREKKESFPLTVTSAQKNPTAFYLCASSEIQGVEGNQPQHFGDGTRLSIL.

The V gene is TRBV18, the J gene TRBJ1-6; D unclear. There are 17 residues in the CDR3. The germline gives CDR1 KGHSH, CDR2 LQKENI. V lost 1 base and J lost 0, with 10 bases in between. The CDR3 sequence: CASSPQEESSYNSPLHF. The CDR3 bases are TGTGCCAGCTCACCACAGGAGGAGAGCTCCTATAATTCACCCCTCCACTTT.

This sequence joins TRBV24-1 and TRBJ1-1; D is perhaps TRBD1 (6 bases). V shed 10 bases and J shed 4 bases, with 15 bases lying between them. The CDR3 extends over 13 amino acids. Germline values: CDR1 KGHDR, CDR2 SFDVKD. The DNA for the CDR3 is TGTGCCACATATCGGGACAAGGGCACTGAAGCTTTCTTT. It yields the protein CATYRDKGTEAFF.

V is TRBV24-1 and J is TRBJ1-2; D is ambiguous. Trimming removed 4 bases at V and 6 bases at J, with 8 bases between. The V gene's germline CDR1 is KGHDR and CDR2 SFDVKD. The CDR3 extends over 12 amino acids. The CDR3 sequence: CATSDPGHGYTF. The CDR3 region has the DNA TGTGCCACCAGTGACCCTGGGCATGGCTACACCTTC.

The chain links TRBV5-6 to TRBJ2-7, with no clear D. Germline V lookup: CDR1 SGHDT, CDR2 YYEEEE. The CDR3 is 13 amino acids. V lost 0 bases and J 4 bases, leaving 8 bases between the germline ends. The CDR3 DNA reads TGTGCCAGCAGCTTGGGGCGGTCTTACGAGCAGTACTTC. This sequence encodes CASSLGRSYEQYF.

The V call is TRBV5-4, the J call TRBJ2-7; 7 positions agree with TRBD1. The CDR3 is made up of 14 amino acids. The trim removed 4 bases at V and 4 bases at J, leaving 8 bases unmatched. CDR1 is SGHNT and CDR2 is YYREEE in the germline V gene (reference sequence). The CDR3 reads CASSLRTGRYEQYF. Written as DNA, the CDR3 is TGTGCCAGCAGCCTACGGACAGGTAGATACGAGCAGTACTTC.